Below are 18 T cell receptor beta chains sequenced from a single sample in a study of blood T cell repertoires in COVID-19 (dated by TCRdb to about 2020). Library preparation was by the immunoSEQ multiplex PCR assay. Sourced from immuneACCESS, this table was stored by TCRdb with only in-frame sequences that have V and J called. A share of the clones is absent; for the studies checked, an unresolved V gene accounts for under half, and the remainder has no known explanation. The sample yields 300,000 to 350,000 clones; roughly 90% were counted once. The ten largest clones represent roughly 2.8% of the sample. Sequenced sample: peripheral blood. Source of these receptors: a woman in her 30s with COVID-19, enrolled during active disease.

The chain joins TRBV19 to TRBJ2-7; 10 nucleotides line up with TRBD1. The CDR3 runs to 16 residues. Germline assignment: CDR1 LNHDA and CDR2 SQIVND (reference sequence). V gave up 1 base and J gave up 4 bases; unmatched junction bases: 7. The CDR3 sequence is CASSIAGQGTIYEQYF. The CDR3 DNA reads as TGTGCCAGTAGTATAGCGGGACAGGGGACTATATACGAGCAGTACTTC.

The chain links TRBV6-5 to TRBJ2-3, with 10 positions matching TRBD1. The CDR3 is made up of 16 amino acids. Germline loops: CDR1 MNHEY, CDR2 SVGAGI. The V and J ends lost 4 bases and 3 bases, in that order; junction bases with no gene match: 7. CDR3 in amino acids: CASSSGQGFLTDTQYF. The CDR3 DNA is TGTGCCAGCAGTTCGGGACAGGGGTTTTTAACAGATACGCAGTATTTT.

This clone was detected once. The chain carries TRBV28 and TRBJ2-7; the match to TRBD2 covers 13 bases. CDR3 size: 16 residues. The V and J ends lost 6 bases and 3 bases, in that order; junction bases with no gene match: 8. Germline CDR1 reads MDHEN; CDR2 reads SYDVKM. The CDR3, as DNA: TGTGCCAGCAGCCCGCCGACTAGCGGGAGGAACTACGAGCAGTACTTC. Translating it yields CASSPPTSGRNYEQYF.

The chain uses TRBV7-7 and TRBJ2-3; D is unclear. CDR1 and CDR2 from the germline V gene are SSHAT and FNYEAQ (reference sequence). The CDR3 runs 13 residues. Between the trimmed V and J ends, which lost 4 bases and 2 bases, there was a span of 7 bases. CDR3 in amino acids: CASSSEVTDTQYF. CDR3 bases: TGTGCCAGCAGCTCAGAGGTCACAGATACGCAGTATTTT. Complete variable domain (other parts from reference TRBV7-7 and TRBJ2-3): GAGVSQSPRYKVTKRGQDVTLRCDPISSHATLYWYQQALGQGPEFLTYFNYEAQPDKSGLPSDRFSAERPEGSISTLTIQRTEQRDSAMYRCASSSEVTDTQYFGPGTRLTVL.

The rearrangement joins TRBV30 to TRBJ2-7; the D gene is possibly TRBD2 (6 bases). The CDR3 length is 14 residues. Germline CDR1 and CDR2: GTSNPN and SVGIG (reference sequence). The ends were cut back, 2 bases at V and 5 bases at J, with 16 bases in the middle. The CDR3 DNA follows: TGTGCCTGGAGTCCACCGACTAGTCTGCACGAGCAGTACTTC. Protein product: CAWSPPTSLHEQYF.

The chain couples TRBV20-1 to TRBJ2-1, with TRBD2 matching over 11 bases. Trimming cost V 3 bases and J 5 bases; bases outside gene matches: 12. This CDR3 region has 17 residues. CDR1 is DFQATT, CDR2 SNEGSKA, per germline (reference sequence). The CDR3 here is CSASYGPGLAEHNEQFF. The DNA of the CDR3 is TGCAGTGCTAGTTATGGGCCGGGACTAGCGGAACACAATGAGCAGTTCTTC.

The rearrangement joins TRBV30 to TRBJ1-5; D is ambiguous. The CDR3 sequence is 13 residues long. Per the germline V gene, CDR1 is GTSNPN and CDR2 is SVGIG (reference sequence). V was trimmed by 5 bases and J by 3 bases, leaving 11 bases between them. CDR3 residues: CAWGTGVNQPQHF. In DNA, the CDR3 is TGTGCCTGGGGAACCGGGGTCAATCAGCCCCAGCATTTT.

This chain joins TRBV29-1 and TRBJ1-1, with 8 nucleotides matching TRBD1. Unmatched junction bases numbered 5, after V lost 4 bases and J lost 1 base. This CDR3 region has 14 residues. CDR1 and CDR2 from the germline V gene are SQVTM and ANQGSEA. CDR3 DNA sequence: TGCAGCGTTGTGAATGGACAGGGGAACACTGAAGCTTTCTTT. The encoded protein is CSVVNGQGNTEAFF. Filled out from reference TRBV29-1 and TRBJ1-1, the complete variable domain reads SAVISQKPSRDICQRGTSLTIQCQVDSQVTMMFWYRQQPGQSLTLIATANQGSEATYESGFVIDKFPISRPNLTFSTLTVSNMSPEDSSIYLCSVVNGQGNTEAFFGQGTRLTVV.

The gene calls are TRBV29-1 and TRBJ1-2; maybe TRBD1 (5 bases). CDR1 is SQVTM and CDR2 is ANQGSEA in the germline V gene. The CDR3 runs to 12 residues. V was pared by 5 bases and J by 5 bases, with 12 bases between. This CDR3 reads CSVSTADYGYTF. The CDR3, as DNA: TGCAGCGTTTCGACAGCCGATTATGGCTACACCTTC.

This rearrangement joins TRBV30 to TRBJ2-2, with D tentatively TRBD2 (5 bases). Germline-derived CDR1 and CDR2 are GTSNPN and SVGIG (reference sequence). Trimming cost V 8 bases and J 2 bases, with 15 bases left between them. The length of the CDR3 is 14 residues. CDR3 coding DNA: TGTGCCACGAATACGAGGGTTAACACCGGGGAGCTGTTTTTT. This gives the protein CATNTRVNTGELFF. The variable domain in full, completed from reference TRBV30 and TRBJ2-2, reads SQTIHQWPATLVQPVGSPLSLECTVEGTSNPNLYWYRQAAGRGLQLLFYSVGIGQISSEVPQNLSASRPQDRQFILSSKKLLLSDSGFYLCATNTRVNTGELFFGEGSRLTVL.

This clone was seen a handful of times. The rearrangement joins TRBV4-2 to TRBJ2-7; D is possibly TRBD1 (5 bases). Germline V gene sequence: CDR1 LGHNA, CDR2 YNFKEQ. V lost 4 bases and J 0 bases, leaving 10 bases between the germline ends. The CDR3 totals 14 residues. CDR3 in DNA: TGTGCCAGCAGCCCTGACAGCCTCTCCTACGAGCAGTACTTC. Translating it yields CASSPDSLSYEQYF.

Of note for this clone: The sample contains more than one DNA sequence encoding this CDR3. This rearrangement joins TRBV28 to TRBJ1-1; D uncertain. V dropped 2 bases and J dropped 2 bases, with 6 bases sitting between them. Per the germline V gene, CDR1 is MDHEN and CDR2 is SYDVKM. This CDR3 spans 13 amino acids. In nucleotides, the CDR3 is TGTGCCAGCAGTTTACTCGTTAACACTGAAGCTTTCTTT. This translates into CASSLLVNTEAFF.

The chain combines TRBV7-9 with TRBJ1-4; tentatively, D is TRBD1 (6 bases). Germline lookup yields CDR1 SEHNR and CDR2 FQNEAQ (reference sequence). The CDR3 runs 13 residues. Between the trimmed V and J ends, which lost 5 bases and 6 bases, there was a span of 10 bases. The CDR3 spells CASSPNRDEKLFF. CDR3 bases: TGTGCCAGCAGCCCCAACAGGGATGAAAAACTGTTTTTT.

The CDR3 nucleotides are TGTGCCAGCAGCTTGGACAGCCCAGGAACTGAAGCTTTCTTT. It translates to CASSLDSPGTEAFF. This chain joins TRBV5-5 and TRBJ1-1; D not resolved. The CDR3 length is 14 residues. Germline CDR1 and CDR2: SGHKS and YYEKEE (reference sequence). Trimming cost V 0 bases and J 5 bases, with 11 bases left between them.

CDR3 sequence reads: CAWSGAAQPQHF. DNA for the CDR3: TGTGCCTGGAGTGGGGCCGCTCAGCCCCAGCATTTT. V is TRBV30 and J is TRBJ1-5; unclear D gene. The V gene's germline CDR1 is GTSNPN and CDR2 SVGIG (reference sequence). There are 12 residues in the CDR3. Deletions cut 1 base from V and 6 bases from J, with 7 bases between.

This chain connects TRBV5-1 to TRBJ1-4; 7 nucleotides agree with TRBD1. Germline assignment: CDR1 SGHRS and CDR2 YFSETQ. The CDR3 runs to 16 residues. J lost 8 bases, V lost 0 bases, and 10 bases had no gene match. CDR3 sequence (DNA): TGCGCCAGCAGCTTGGCCGGGAGGGGGCAAGGCGAAAAACTGTTTTTT. It is translated as CASSLAGRGQGEKLFF.

V and J are TRBV3-1 (or the pseudogene TRBV3-2) and TRBJ2-3; 8 positions agree with TRBD2. Germline V lookup: CDR1 LGHDT, CDR2 YNNKEL (reference sequence). This CDR3 spans 15 amino acids. The V and J ends lost 1 base and 1 base, in that order; junction bases with no gene match: 1. CDR3 residues: CASSQVSGGTDTQYF. The CDR3 nucleotides read TGTGCCAGCAGCCAAGTTAGCGGGGGCACAGATACGCAGTATTTT.

The chain couples TRBV29-1 to TRBJ1-2; TRBD1 might be the D (5 bases). The CDR3 runs to 15 residues. CDR1 and CDR2 from the germline V gene are SQVTM and ANQGSEA. Trimming took 3 bases from V and 0 from J, leaving 14 bases between them. In DNA, the CDR3 is TGCAGCGTTGAGGGTGACAGTCTATCTAACTATGGCTACACCTTC. This translates into CSVEGDSLSNYGYTF.